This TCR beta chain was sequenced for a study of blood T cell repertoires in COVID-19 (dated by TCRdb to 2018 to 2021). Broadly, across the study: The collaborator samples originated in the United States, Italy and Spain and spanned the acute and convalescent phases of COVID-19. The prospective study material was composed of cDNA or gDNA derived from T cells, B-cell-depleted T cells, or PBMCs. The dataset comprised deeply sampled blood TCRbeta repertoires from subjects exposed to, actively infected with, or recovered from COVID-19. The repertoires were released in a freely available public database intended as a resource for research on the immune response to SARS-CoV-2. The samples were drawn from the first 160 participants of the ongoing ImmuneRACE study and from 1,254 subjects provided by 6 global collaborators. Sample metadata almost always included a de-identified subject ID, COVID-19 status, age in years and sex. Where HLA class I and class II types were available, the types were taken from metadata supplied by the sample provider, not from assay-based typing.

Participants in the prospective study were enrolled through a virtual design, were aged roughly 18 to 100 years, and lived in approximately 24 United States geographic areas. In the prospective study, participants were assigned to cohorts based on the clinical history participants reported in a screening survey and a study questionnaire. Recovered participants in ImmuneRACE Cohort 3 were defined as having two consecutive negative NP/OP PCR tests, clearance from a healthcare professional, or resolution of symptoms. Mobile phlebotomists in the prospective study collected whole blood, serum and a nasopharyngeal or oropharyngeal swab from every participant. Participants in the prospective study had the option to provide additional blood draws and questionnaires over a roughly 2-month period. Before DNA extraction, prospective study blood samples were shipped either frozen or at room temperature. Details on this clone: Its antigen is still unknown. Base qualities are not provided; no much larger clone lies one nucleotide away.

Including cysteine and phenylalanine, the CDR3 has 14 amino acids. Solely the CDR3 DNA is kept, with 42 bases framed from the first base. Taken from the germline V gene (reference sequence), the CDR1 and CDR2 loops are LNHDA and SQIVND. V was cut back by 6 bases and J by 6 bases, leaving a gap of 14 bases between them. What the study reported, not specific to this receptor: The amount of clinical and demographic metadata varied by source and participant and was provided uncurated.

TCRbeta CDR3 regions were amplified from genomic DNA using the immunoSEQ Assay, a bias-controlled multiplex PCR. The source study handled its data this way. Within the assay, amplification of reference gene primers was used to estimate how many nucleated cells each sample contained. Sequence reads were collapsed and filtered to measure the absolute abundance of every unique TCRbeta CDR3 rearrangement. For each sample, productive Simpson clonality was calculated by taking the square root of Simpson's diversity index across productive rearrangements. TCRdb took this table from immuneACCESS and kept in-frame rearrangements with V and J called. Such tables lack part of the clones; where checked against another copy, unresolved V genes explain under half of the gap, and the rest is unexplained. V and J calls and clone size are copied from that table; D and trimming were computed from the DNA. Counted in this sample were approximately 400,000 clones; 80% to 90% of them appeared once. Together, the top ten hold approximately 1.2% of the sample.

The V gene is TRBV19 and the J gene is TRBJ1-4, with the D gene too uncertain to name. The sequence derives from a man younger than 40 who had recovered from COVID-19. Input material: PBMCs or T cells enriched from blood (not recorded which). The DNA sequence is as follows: TGTGCCAGTAGCACGGGGAGGAGTTATGAAAAACTGTTTTTT. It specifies CASSTGRSYEKLFF.